The 30 T cell receptor beta chains reported below all come from one sample, sequenced in a study of cytomegalovirus exposure and HLA in healthy donors. PCR used 60 Vbeta primers and 13 Jbeta primers. Repertoires were generated with immunoSEQ multiplex PCR, while TCRdb's copy carries only in-frame clones and drops some. Of over 100,000 clones in the sample, around nine tenths are singletons; the top ten hold approximately 4.7%. The sequenced material came from PBMCs. The receptors derive from a woman aged 25 to 39 in good health and CMV-seronegative.

V and J are TRBV27 and TRBJ2-5, with 8 positions matching TRBD2. Germline V gene data show CDR1 as MNHEY and CDR2 as SMNVEV (reference sequence). Unmatched junction bases numbered 9, after V lost 5 bases and J lost 4 bases. This CDR3 region has 15 residues. The CDR3 DNA sequence: TGTGCCAGCAGTCGAGCGGGAGCGGTGGGAGAGACCCAGTACTTC. Protein product: CASSRAGAVGETQYF.

The CDR3 bases are TGTGCCAGCAGTTCGTGGACTAGCGGGGGGGCGAGGGAGACCCAGTACTTC. This codes for CASSSWTSGGARETQYF. The J gene is TRBJ2-5, the V gene TRBV28; 15 bases map to TRBD2. The CDR3 extends over 17 amino acids. V shed 4 bases, J shed 5 bases, and the junction held 8 bases outside the gene matches. From germline, CDR1 is MDHEN and CDR2 SYDVKM.

The chain carries TRBV19 and TRBJ2-3; 7 nucleotides align to TRBD2. Germline lookup yields CDR1 LNHDA and CDR2 SQIVND (reference sequence). This CDR3 has 14 residues. J lost 4 bases, V lost 3 bases, and 4 bases had no gene match. This CDR3 reads CASSIFGGADTQYF. The CDR3 nucleotides are TGTGCCAGTAGTATCTTTGGGGGGGCAGATACGCAGTATTTT.

The rearrangement links TRBV5-1 to TRBJ2-7; 12 nucleotides align to TRBD1. V lost 2 bases and J lost 5; bases outside the gene matches: 8. The CDR3 is made up of 16 amino acids. The germline CDR1 and CDR2 sequences are SGHRS and YFSETQ. CDR3 nucleotide sequence: TGCGCCAGCAGCTTCACACCGGGACAGGGGGCACACGAGCAGTACTTC. Its protein is CASSFTPGQGAHEQYF.

The chain has TRBV7-9 and TRBJ2-7; 7 bases are shared with TRBD1. Germline trimming cut 8 bases from V and 1 base from J; bases unmatched to any gene: 14. Per the germline V gene, CDR1 is SEHNR and CDR2 is FQNEAQ (reference sequence). This CDR3 contains 16 residues. CDR3 nucleotides: TGTGCCAGCCCACCTATCGGCGGACAGGCTTCCTACGAGCAGTACTTC. It codes for CASPPIGGQASYEQYF. The complete variable domain, with remaining parts taken from reference TRBV7-9 and TRBJ2-7, reads DTGVSQNPRHKITKRGQNVTFRCDPISEHNRLYWYRQTLGQGPEFLTYFQNEAQLEKSRLLSDRFSAERPKGSFSTLEIQRTEQGDSAMYLCASPPIGGQASYEQYFGPGTRLTVT.

This clone has only a few counts. In DNA, the CDR3 is TGTGCCAGCAGCCGAGGCGGCGGTGAAGCTTTCTTT. This sequence encodes CASSRGGGEAFF. This rearrangement joins TRBV7-3 to TRBJ1-1; no definite D call. This CDR3 contains 12 residues. Between the trimmed V and J ends, which lost 5 bases and 7 bases, there was a span of 11 bases. Looked up from germline, CDR1 is SGHTA and CDR2 is FQGTGA.

The chain combines TRBV15 with TRBJ2-3; D is perhaps TRBD2 (5 bases). The CDR3 totals 16 residues. The germline V and J ends were trimmed by 1 base and 1 base, with 12 bases remaining between them. Germline CDR1 and CDR2: LNHNV and YYDKDF (reference sequence). In DNA, the CDR3 is TGTGCCACCAGCAGAGGCGCGGGTGCCGGCACAGATACGCAGTATTTT. Amino acids: CATSRGAGAGTDTQYF.

The rearrangement uses TRBV7-9 and TRBJ1-2; no firm D call. V was pared by 1 base and J by 3 bases, with 12 bases between. Germline V gene data show CDR1 as SEHNR and CDR2 as FQNEAQ (reference sequence). This CDR3 has 15 residues. CDR3 in DNA: TGTGCCAGCAGCTTAGGTACGGGATATGACTATGGCTACACCTTC. This gives the protein CASSLGTGYDYGYTF.

Only a few counts were recorded for this clone. This chain uses TRBV19 with TRBJ1-1, with D tentatively TRBD1 (5 bases). V shed 10 bases and J shed 0 bases, with 15 bases lying between them. CDR1 and CDR2 (germline): LNHDA, SQIVND (reference sequence). The CDR3 is made up of 14 amino acids. CDR3 nucleotides: TGTGCCACGAGACGGACAAACATGAACACTGAAGCTTTCTTT. Translation: CATRRTNMNTEAFF.

J is TRBJ1-2 and V is TRBV6-8; perhaps TRBD1 as D (6 bases). This CDR3 has 17 residues. Germline assignment: CDR1 MNHGY and CDR2 SAAAGT. The V gene lost 2 bases and the J gene lost 5 bases, with 21 bases spanning the gap. The CDR3 DNA is TGTGCCAGCAGTTACCACAGGGTACCCCACTTCCTATATGGCTACACCTTC. Translated, it gives CASSYHRVPHFLYGYTF.

This rearrangement joins TRBV7-2 to TRBJ2-6; 8 nucleotides align to TRBD1. The trim removed 3 bases at V and 3 bases at J, leaving 1 base unmatched. The CDR3 is 15 residues long. The germline gives CDR1 SGHTA, CDR2 FQGNSA. CDR3 bases: TGTGCCAGCAGCTTTACAGGGGGTGGGGCCAACGTCCTGACTTTC. Its protein product is CASSFTGGGANVLTF.

This sequence joins TRBV10-2 and TRBJ1-2, with 7 nucleotides matching TRBD1. This CDR3 is built from 14 residues. Unmatched junction bases numbered 8, after V lost 8 bases and J lost 2 bases. Germline loops: CDR1 WSHSY, CDR2 SAAADI. In nucleotides, the CDR3 is TGCGCCAGCTCTCGGAGACAGGGAAACTATGGCTACACCTTC. It is translated as CASSRRQGNYGYTF.

This chain links TRBV2 with TRBJ1-5; D is ambiguous. V was cut by 4 bases and J by 3 bases, with 7 bases left in between. CDR1 is SNHLY, CDR2 FYNNEI, per germline. The CDR3 extends over 13 amino acids. The CDR3 loop is CASSGQANQPQHF. The CDR3 coding sequence is TGTGCCAGCAGTGGTCAGGCCAATCAGCCCCAGCATTTT.

The V and J genes are TRBV10-3 and TRBJ2-2; a weak D match, TRBD1 (5 bases). CDR3 length equals 14 residues. V shed 7 bases and J shed 1 base, with 10 bases lying between them. Germline V gene lookup returns CDR1 ENHRY and CDR2 SYGVKD. Written as DNA, the CDR3 is TGTGCCATCAACGATGGACAGAACACCGGGGAGCTGTTTTTT. It yields the protein CAINDGQNTGELFF.

The chain is built from TRBV28 and TRBJ2-2; TRBD2 might be the D (5 bases). Deletions cut 3 bases from V and 5 bases from J, with 13 bases between. Germline CDR1 is MDHEN and CDR2 is SYDVKM. CDR3 length equals 15 residues. CDR3 sequence: CASSFVRGLTGELFF. The CDR3 DNA is TGTGCCAGCAGTTTTGTTCGCGGGTTAACCGGGGAGCTGTTTTTT.

The gene calls are TRBV30 and TRBJ1-4; 7 nucleotides align to TRBD1. The CDR3 spans 16 residues. The ends lost 0 bases at V and 5 bases at J; junction bases unmatched: 9. Germline assignment: CDR1 GTSNPN and CDR2 SVGIG (reference sequence). CDR3 loop: CAWSVSRTGRNEKLFF. As DNA, the CDR3 is TGTGCCTGGAGTGTATCCCGGACAGGACGAAATGAAAAACTGTTTTTT.

This chain joins TRBV6-1 and TRBJ1-1, with D possibly matching TRBD1 (5 bases). V lost 3 bases to trimming and J lost 2 bases, with 13 bases between them. The CDR3 length is 15 residues. Germline V lookup: CDR1 MNHNS, CDR2 SASEGT. The CDR3, as DNA: TGTGCCAGCAGTGATCGCGGGGGACTTAACACTGAAGCTTTCTTT. Its protein product is CASSDRGGLNTEAFF.

This clone was found once. The chain employs TRBV5-4 and TRBJ1-5; D is undetermined. The CDR3 length is 14 residues. Deletions cut 4 bases from V and 5 bases from J, with 13 bases between. Germline-derived CDR1 and CDR2 are SGHNT and YYREEE (reference sequence). CDR3 DNA sequence: TGTGCCAGCAGCGTGAGAGGGTGGGATCAGCCCCAGCATTTT. It yields the protein CASSVRGWDQPQHF.

V usage is TRBV6-5 and J usage is TRBJ1-2; the D is unclear. The CDR3 spans 13 residues. Germline values: CDR1 MNHEY, CDR2 SVGAGI. V was cut by 7 bases and J by 2 bases, with 11 bases left in between. The CDR3 loop reads CASKLAPNYGYTF. The DNA of the CDR3 is TGTGCCAGCAAGTTGGCCCCGAACTATGGCTACACCTTC.

The gene calls are TRBV6-5 and TRBJ2-7; 7 bases map to TRBD1. CDR1 and CDR2 (germline): MNHEY, SVGAGI. J was trimmed by 2 bases and V by 2 bases; bases with no gene match: 3. The CDR3 covers 14 residues. CDR3 coding DNA: TGTGCCAGCAGTTACCGGGACAGAACCTACGAGCAGTACTTC. Translation gives CASSYRDRTYEQYF.

V and J are TRBV6-5 and TRBJ1-2, with 10 nucleotides matching TRBD1. V shed 6 bases, J shed 7 bases, and the junction held 5 bases outside the gene matches. CDR3 length equals 13 residues. The germline V gene encodes CDR1 MNHEY and CDR2 SVGAGI. The CDR3 DNA reads TGTGCCAGCAGAAGACAGGGGGCGGGTGGCTACACCTTC. It encodes CASRRQGAGGYTF.

The CDR3 is CASSLSLASYEQYF. CDR3 DNA: TGTGCCAGCAGCTTGTCACTAGCGAGCTACGAGCAGTACTTC. V is TRBV5-4 and J is TRBJ2-5; 7 bases map to TRBD2. TRBJ2-7 explains the end of the DNA better; the J call may be wrong. The CDR3 consists of 14 residues. The germline gives CDR1 SGHNT, CDR2 YYREEE (reference sequence).

CDR3 in amino acids: CASSIGTEAIYEQYF. DNA of the CDR3: TGTGCCAGTAGTATCGGGACAGAAGCGATCTACGAGCAGTACTTC. The genes are TRBV19 and TRBJ2-7; 7 bases match TRBD1. The V gene's germline CDR1 is LNHDA and CDR2 SQIVND (reference sequence). V shed 3 bases, J shed 3 bases, and the junction held 8 bases outside the gene matches. The CDR3 loop spans 15 amino acids.

The chain links TRBV4-1 to TRBJ1-6, with D perhaps matching TRBD1 (6 bases). The CDR3 runs to 16 residues. Germline CDR1 reads MGHRA; CDR2 reads YSYEKL. Trimming removed 4 bases from V and 8 bases from J, with 18 bases in between. CDR3 in amino acids: CASSLLPRGADSPLHF. CDR3 DNA sequence: TGCGCCAGCAGCCTCCTACCTCGGGGGGCCGATTCACCCCTCCACTTT.

The rearrangement uses TRBV5-1 and TRBJ1-1; D gene uncertain. V was cut by 2 bases and J by 1 base, with 12 bases left in between. The CDR3 contains 15 residues. The germline gives CDR1 SGHRS, CDR2 YFSETQ. CDR3 in amino acids: CASSFWAGKNTEAFF. Here the CDR3 DNA reads TGCGCCAGCAGCTTTTGGGCAGGAAAGAACACTGAAGCTTTCTTT.

This chain connects TRBV7-8 to TRBJ2-5; D is uncertain. TRBJ2-7 explains the end of the DNA better; the J call may be wrong. Germline values: CDR1 SGHVS, CDR2 FQNEAQ. This CDR3 has 11 residues. CDR3 in DNA: TGTGCCAGCAGCTCCTACGTCGAGCAGTACTTC. Translating it yields CASSSYVEQYF.

Remarks on this clone: The junction shows a germline mismatch at one end, possibly a read error. The sample carries other DNA sequences with the same CDR3. V gene TRBV5-1 combines with J gene TRBJ2-1; 11 nucleotides match TRBD2. The CDR3 consists of 15 residues. From germline, CDR1 is SGHRS and CDR2 YFSETQ. CDR3 in amino acids: CASSGPTSGDSEQFF. The CDR3 coding sequence is TGCGCCAGCAGCGGACCGACTAGCGGGGACAGTGAGCAATTCTTC.

This chain uses TRBV11-2 with TRBJ1-3; D not resolved. Germline values: CDR1 SGHAT, CDR2 FQNNGV. Trimming took 1 base from V and 4 from J, leaving 8 bases between them. The CDR3 runs 14 residues. The CDR3 is CASSLGEIGNTIYF. The CDR3 DNA sequence: TGTGCCAGCAGCTTAGGAGAAATCGGAAACACCATATATTTT.

V gene TRBV11-3 combines with J gene TRBJ2-2; the match to TRBD1 covers 8 bases. V was pared by 1 base and J by 3 bases, with 10 bases of the junction left unmatched. CDR1 SGHNT and CDR2 YENEEA come from the germline V gene. There are 18 residues in the CDR3. CDR3 nucleotides: TGTGCCAGCAGCTTAGCCGACAGGGGAAGGACAGACACCGGGGAGCTGTTTTTT. This encodes CASSLADRGRTDTGELFF.

This rearrangement joins TRBV6-1 to TRBJ2-5; TRBD2 aligns across 7 bases. TRBJ2-7 matches the DNA end more closely, so the J call is doubtful. This CDR3 has 14 residues. The V gene's germline CDR1 is MNHNS and CDR2 SASEGT. CDR3 protein: CASRAGLLTYEQYF. The CDR3 region has the DNA TGTGCCAGCAGAGCGGGACTATTAACCTACGAGCAGTACTTC.